This T cell receptor beta chain was profiled in a study of response to subunit inactivated influenza vaccine. Study-wide results and caveats: That few new T cells are recruited by each seasonal influenza vaccination was the authors' suggestion.

The length of the CDR3 is 16 residues. Trimming shortened V by 0 bases and J by 4 bases, and 13 bases separated the two germline ends. CDR1 is SEHNR, CDR2 FQNEAQ, per germline (reference sequence). TCRdb redid the calling of the RT-PCR reads with MiXCR, one entry per CDR3 protein. Among approximately 480,000 distinct CDR3 sequences, 11% were seen once, and the ten largest hold less than 15%. With respect to this clonotype: Its antigen is undetermined.

The chain carries TRBV7-9 and TRBJ2-1, with D hard to call. This sequence was found in a man aged 50-59 years who received an inactivated influenza vaccine. The specimen was PBMCs from blood, collected about 6 weeks after vaccination. The CDR3 protein is CASSLALQLMYNEQFF. CDR3 in DNA: TGTGCCAGCAGCTTAGCCTTGCAGTTAATGTACAATGAGCAGTTCTTC.